Sequencing of this TCR beta chain was carried out in a study of T cell changes during pregnancy in multiple sclerosis. Clones were read by immunoSEQ multiplex PCR, and TCRdb kept only the in-frame ones, dropping some. The repertoire has tens of thousands of clones, less than 95% of them found once; the top ten carry 2.5%. A word on this clone: Compared with germline, one end of the junction differs, possibly owing to a read error.

There are 12 residues in the CDR3. Germline V gene lookup returns CDR1 MGHRA and CDR2 YSYEKL. The sequencing here drew on peripheral blood, taken in the third trimester of pregnancy. V is TRBV4-1 and J is TRBJ2-5; D uncertain. This receptor was obtained from a female donor with multiple sclerosis, enrolled in a pregnancy study. The CDR3 region has the DNA TGCGCCAGCAGCCAGGAGCAAGGGACCCAGTACTTC. It encodes CASSQEQGTQYF.